This TCR beta chain emerged from a study of T cells in Graves' hyperthyroidism and ophthalmopathy. Study-level results: Using 13 V-J features, a model discriminated ophthalmopathy from stable hyperthyroidism.

Template material for amplifying TCR beta CDR3 regions consisted of RNA transcripts. A set of HTBI primers served as the primers for a first-round RT-PCR of the TCR CDR3. TCRdb fed the multiplex PCR reads into MiXCR, producing one record per CDR3 protein. The sample has 35,000 or so distinct CDR3 sequences; around 56% are singletons. This clonotype was seen at least ten times. Its target is not known. The germline V gene has CDR1 DFQATT and CDR2 SNEGSKA (reference sequence). Trimming shortened V by 4 bases and J by 1 base, and 10 bases separated the two germline ends. This CDR3 contains 13 residues. Ophthalmopathy patients all had a Clinical Activity Score of at least 3, a NOSPECS grade of at least 4 and disease under 3 months old. Exclusion criteria comprised uncontrolled infection, other autoimmune disease, pregnancy or lactation. Diagnoses rested on clinical symptoms, serum thyroxine and TRAb, thyroid ultrasound and orbital computed tomography.

Input material: blood. The genes are TRBV20-1 and TRBJ1-1; the D gene is possibly TRBD1 (6 bases). This sequence originates from a man aged 40-55 years with Graves' ophthalmopathy. The CDR3 region is CSAMRQENTEAFF. The CDR3 bases are TGCAGTGCTATGAGACAGGAGAACACTGAAGCTTTCTTT.